Each of the 30 T cell receptor beta chains below was sequenced from the same sample in a study of T cell changes during pregnancy in multiple sclerosis. TCRdb's table, derived via immunoSEQ multiplex PCR, lists solely in-frame clones and lacks some. The sample yields about 17,000 clones, around 90% seen once. This specimen was CD8+ T cells from peripheral blood mononuclear cells, taken after pregnancy. These receptors were obtained from a female donor in good health, enrolled as a control in a pregnancy study.

The chain uses TRBV28 and TRBJ1-1; 9 nucleotides agree with TRBD1. CDR1 MDHEN and CDR2 SYDVKM come from the germline V gene. Losses at the gene ends were 6 bases for V and 5 bases for J; bases not matched to a gene: 10. CDR3 length: 15 amino acids. The CDR3 loop is CASRPLTGGATEAFF. In nucleotides, the CDR3 is TGTGCCAGCAGACCTCTTACAGGGGGCGCGACTGAAGCTTTCTTT.

The chain employs TRBV2 and TRBJ2-1; D perhaps matches TRBD1 (6 bases). Trimming left V 6 bases short and J 5 bases short, with 14 bases between. Germline V CDR1 and CDR2: SNHLY, FYNNEI. CDR3 length: 14 residues. This chain's CDR3 is CASSWDTTHNEQFF. CDR3 nucleotides: TGTGCCAGCAGCTGGGACACCACCCACAATGAGCAGTTCTTC. The variable domain in full, with the rest retrieved from reference TRBV2 and TRBJ2-1, is EPEVTQTPSHQVTQMGQEVILRCVPISNHLYFYWYRQILGQKVEFLVSFYNNEISEKSEIFDDQFSVERPDGSNFTLKIRSTKLEDSAMYFCASSWDTTHNEQFFGPGTRLTVL.

This chain connects TRBV13 to TRBJ2-7; 9 bases line up with TRBD2. Looked up from germline, CDR1 is PRHDT and CDR2 is FYEKMQ (reference sequence). J was trimmed by 0 bases and V by 0 bases; bases with no gene match: 3. This CDR3 region has 16 residues. Written as DNA, the CDR3 is TGTGCCAGCAGCTTAGGCCTAGCGGGAAGCTCCTACGAGCAGTACTTC. Protein: CASSLGLAGSSYEQYF. The full variable domain, its missing parts supplied by reference TRBV13 and TRBJ2-7, is AAGVIQSPRHLIKEKRETATLKCYPIPRHDTVYWYQQGPGQDPQFLISFYEKMQSDKGSIPDRFSAQQFSDYHSELNMSSLELGDSALYFCASSLGLAGSSYEQYFGPGTRLTVT.

The chain uses TRBV27 and TRBJ1-5; weak D call: TRBD1 (6 bases). Germline CDR1 MNHEY, CDR2 SMNVEV (reference sequence). CDR3 size: 12 residues. Trimming removed 6 bases from V and 6 bases from J, with 9 bases in between. CDR3 residues: CASSQGFQPQHF. The CDR3 DNA is TGTGCCAGCAGCCAGGGGTTTCAGCCCCAGCATTTT.

This chain connects TRBV2 to TRBJ1-2; TRBD1 aligns across 7 bases. The CDR3 covers 12 residues. Germline values: CDR1 SNHLY, CDR2 FYNNEI. V trimming: 5 bases; J trimming: 4 bases; junction bases outside the gene matches: 1. CDR3 residues: CASSRQGYGYTF. CDR3 nucleotide sequence: TGTGCCAGCAGTAGACAGGGCTATGGCTACACCTTC.

This chain joins TRBV9 and TRBJ1-2; maybe TRBD1 (5 bases). In germline, CDR1 is SGDLS, CDR2 YYNGEE. The V end lost 2 bases, the J end lost 3 bases, and 8 bases lay between the germline ends. There are 13 residues in the CDR3. The CDR3 sequence is CASSVGHDYGYTF. Written as DNA, the CDR3 is TGTGCCAGCAGCGTCGGACACGACTATGGCTACACCTTC.

Remarks on this clone: A read error may account for a junction end that differs from germline. The V gene is TRBV7-9, the J gene TRBJ2-2, with TRBD2 matching 12 bases. The CDR3 length is 15 residues. Germline V lookup: CDR1 SEHNR, CDR2 FQNEAQ (reference sequence). The CDR3 coding sequence is TGTGCCAGCAGCCTAGCGGGGGGGCCGAACGGGGAGCTGTTTTTT. It translates to CASSLAGGPNGELFF. The whole variable domain, filled in from reference TRBV7-9 and TRBJ2-2, reads DTGVSQNPRHKITKRGQNVTFRCDPISEHNRLYWYRQTLGQGPEFLTYFQNEAQLEKSRLLSDRFSAERPKGSFSTLEIQRTEQGDSAMYLCASSLAGGPNGELFFGEGSRLTVL.

J is TRBJ2-5 and V is TRBV10-3; tentatively, D is TRBD2 (5 bases). Germline V gene sequence: CDR1 ENHRY, CDR2 SYGVKD. V lost 3 bases and J 4 bases, leaving 9 bases between the germline ends. The CDR3 has 13 amino acids. The CDR3 coding sequence is TGTGCCATCAGTGAAGAGGGAGTAGAGACCCAGTACTTC. It is translated as CAISEEGVETQYF.

The chain has TRBV15 and TRBJ1-2, with a possible D match to TRBD1 (5 bases). This CDR3 spans 14 amino acids. Germline V gene sequence: CDR1 LNHNV, CDR2 YYDKDF (reference sequence). V was clipped by 5 bases and J by 4 bases, with 14 bases between them. CDR3 sequence reads: CATSPGIHGYGYTF. For the CDR3, the DNA is TGTGCCACCAGCCCAGGGATACATGGCTATGGCTACACCTTC.

The chain is built from TRBV27 and TRBJ1-5; TRBD1 is a possible D gene (6 bases). The germline V and J ends were trimmed by 3 bases and 5 bases, with 14 bases remaining between them. The CDR3 is 15 amino acids. From germline, CDR1 is MNHEY and CDR2 SMNVEV (reference sequence). DNA of the CDR3: TGTGCCAGCAGTTTCTCCGGCAGGGGAGATCAGCCCCAGCATTTT. This encodes CASSFSGRGDQPQHF.

V is TRBV6-1 and J is TRBJ2-3, with 9 positions matching TRBD2. V lost 2 bases and J lost 2; bases outside the gene matches: 2. The CDR3 totals 15 residues. CDR1 and CDR2 from the germline V gene are MNHNS and SASEGT. CDR3 protein: CASSELAGATDTQYF. The CDR3 region has the DNA TGTGCCAGCAGTGAATTAGCGGGAGCCACAGATACGCAGTATTTT.

The chain uses TRBV7-9 and TRBJ2-1; D is unresolved. CDR3 length: 12 residues. With 5 bases removed from V and 7 bases from J, the gap between germline ends came to 9 bases. Germline loops: CDR1 SEHNR, CDR2 FQNEAQ (reference sequence). CDR3 sequence (DNA): TGTGCCAGCAGCAAGACTGGGAATGAGCAGTTCTTC. Translation: CASSKTGNEQFF.

The V and J genes are TRBV5-1 and TRBJ1-1, with D maybe TRBD1 (5 bases). The CDR3 has 17 amino acids. Between the trimmed V and J ends, which lost 0 bases and 3 bases, there was a span of 18 bases. CDR1 and CDR2 (germline): SGHRS, YFSETQ. CDR3 amino acids: CASSLVPPTDWYTEAFF. In nucleotides, the CDR3 is TGCGCCAGCAGCTTGGTCCCTCCGACAGACTGGTACACTGAAGCTTTCTTT. The full variable domain, its missing parts supplied by reference TRBV5-1 and TRBJ1-1, is KAGVTQTPRYLIKTRGQQVTLSCSPISGHRSVSWYQQTPGQGLQFLFEYFSETQRNKGNFPGRFSGRQFSNSRSEMNVSTLELGDSALYLCASSLVPPTDWYTEAFFGQGTRLTVV.

The chain has TRBV6-5 and TRBJ1-1, with D perhaps TRBD1 (6 bases). The V and J ends lost 2 bases and 5 bases respectively, with 9 bases between them. The CDR3 has 13 residues. Germline CDR1 is MNHEY and CDR2 is SVGAGI. The CDR3 sequence is CASSYDRRTEAFF. The DNA of the CDR3 is TGTGCCAGCAGTTACGACAGGAGGACTGAAGCTTTCTTT.

The V and J genes are TRBV27 and TRBJ1-5, with a possible D match to TRBD1 (6 bases). Germline lookup yields CDR1 MNHEY and CDR2 SMNVEV (reference sequence). With 3 bases removed from V and 6 bases from J, the gap between germline ends came to 12 bases. The CDR3 is 14 residues long. As DNA, the CDR3 is TGTGCCAGCAGTTTCACAGGGAGAGTTCAGCCCCAGCATTTT. It encodes CASSFTGRVQPQHF.

The chain has TRBV6-5 and TRBJ1-2, with TRBD1 matching over 8 bases. Germline lookup yields CDR1 MNHEY and CDR2 SVGAGI. V lost 4 bases, J lost 4 bases, and 8 bases stayed unmatched. CDR3 length: 15 amino acids. The CDR3 here is CASSCRAGGCYGYTF. The CDR3 DNA sequence: TGTGCCAGCAGTTGTCGTGCAGGGGGCTGCTATGGCTACACCTTC.

The sample holds a few counts of this clone. The CDR3 loop is CASAHQGEFYEQYF. CDR3 nucleotide sequence: TGTGCCAGCGCCCACCAGGGGGAATTTTACGAGCAGTACTTC. V and J are TRBV5-5 and TRBJ2-7; 7 bases are shared with TRBD1. Germline CDR1 SGHKS, CDR2 YYEKEE (reference sequence). The length of the CDR3 is 14 residues. Unmatched junction bases numbered 11, after V lost 7 bases and J lost 4 bases.

This clone showed up just once. CDR3 loop: CASSLWGRGMDEQYF. The CDR3 nucleotides read TGTGCCAGCAGTTTATGGGGCAGGGGAATGGACGAGCAGTACTTC. V gene TRBV27 combines with J gene TRBJ2-7, with D perhaps TRBD1 (6 bases). The CDR3 length is 15 residues. Germline V gene data show CDR1 as MNHEY and CDR2 as SMNVEV (reference sequence). V was cut by 1 base and J by 5 bases, with 15 bases left in between.

This clone showed up just a few times. V and J are TRBV19 and TRBJ1-1; 7 bases map to TRBD1. The ends lost 5 bases at V and 5 bases at J; junction bases unmatched: 5. CDR3 length: 13 amino acids. Germline loops: CDR1 LNHDA, CDR2 SQIVND (reference sequence). The CDR3 protein is CASSETGLTEAFF. Written as DNA, the CDR3 is TGTGCCAGTAGTGAGACAGGGTTGACTGAAGCTTTCTTT.

This clone was counted once. The chain has TRBV6-4 and TRBJ1-2; TRBD1 matches 7 bases. Trimming removed 3 bases from V and 4 bases from J; junction bases left unmatched: 8. CDR1 and CDR2 from the germline V gene are MRHNA and SNTAGT. The CDR3 has 15 amino acids. CDR3 in amino acids: CASSESEDRPYGYTF. The CDR3 nucleotides are TGTGCCAGCAGTGAAAGTGAGGACAGGCCCTATGGCTACACCTTC.

For this clone: The sample has other DNA sequences that encode this CDR3 too. The CDR3 DNA reads as TGTGCCAGCAGTTTGAGGGGGGGTAACACTGAAGCTTTCTTT. Its translation is CASSLRGGNTEAFF. This chain connects TRBV27 to TRBJ1-1; tentatively, D is TRBD1 (6 bases). The ends were cut back, 3 bases at V and 2 bases at J, with 10 bases in the middle. Germline CDR1 is MNHEY and CDR2 is SMNVEV (reference sequence). The CDR3 has 14 residues.

The chain is built from TRBV6-5 and TRBJ2-2; no firm D call. CDR1 and CDR2 from the germline V gene are MNHEY and SVGAGI. V gave up 6 bases and J gave up 8 bases, with 10 bases separating them. The length of the CDR3 is 12 residues. CDR3 nucleotides: TGTGCCAGCAGCTGGCCCGGGGGGGAGCTGTTTTTT. Encoded protein: CASSWPGGELFF.

This clone was detected once. The chain carries TRBV27 and TRBJ2-7; 7 bases match TRBD1. Germline CDR1 and CDR2: MNHEY and SMNVEV (reference sequence). Trimming removed 3 bases from V and 0 bases from J; junction bases left unmatched: 2. CDR3 length: 14 amino acids. The CDR3 loop reads CASSFGQASYEQYF. The CDR3 bases are TGTGCCAGCAGTTTCGGACAGGCCTCCTACGAGCAGTACTTC.

V usage is TRBV7-2 and J usage is TRBJ2-7, with 7 bases identical to TRBD1. The ends lost 5 bases at V and 3 bases at J; junction bases unmatched: 10. CDR1 is SGHTA, CDR2 FQGNSA, per germline. This CDR3 is 15 amino acids long. The CDR3 spells CASSSTGAFIYEQYF. DNA of the CDR3: TGTGCCAGCAGCAGTACAGGGGCCTTCATCTACGAGCAGTACTTC.

J is TRBJ2-6 and V is TRBV7-6, with D tentatively TRBD2 (5 bases). CDR1 and CDR2 from the germline V gene are SGHVS and FNYEAQ. V lost 4 bases to trimming and J lost 4 bases, with 14 bases between them. CDR3 length: 16 amino acids. CDR3 DNA sequence: TGTGCCAGCAGCTCACCTAGCACGCCCGGGGCCAACGTCCTGACTTTC. It yields the protein CASSSPSTPGANVLTF.

The chain uses TRBV27 and TRBJ2-7; D gene unclear. V shed 3 bases and J shed 1 base, with 4 bases lying between them. In germline, CDR1 is MNHEY, CDR2 SMNVEV (reference sequence). The CDR3 length is 12 residues. The CDR3 DNA sequence: TGTGCCAGCAGTTTTCCTTCCTACGAGCAGTACTTC. Its protein product is CASSFPSYEQYF.

The chain links TRBV27 to TRBJ1-1; D remains ambiguous. V lost 0 bases and J 1 base, leaving 9 bases between the germline ends. CDR3 length: 15 amino acids. CDR1 and CDR2 from the germline V gene are MNHEY and SMNVEV (reference sequence). This CDR3 reads CASSLSRLRNTEAFF. The CDR3 bases are TGTGCCAGCAGTTTATCCCGACTGAGGAACACTGAAGCTTTCTTT.

This rearrangement joins TRBV19 to TRBJ1-2, with 10 nucleotides matching TRBD1. The germline V gene encodes CDR1 LNHDA and CDR2 SQIVND (reference sequence). V lost 10 bases and J lost 4; bases outside the gene matches: 3. This CDR3 has 12 amino acids. DNA for the CDR3: TGTGCCACGGGACAGGGGCCCTATGGCTACACCTTC. This gives the protein CATGQGPYGYTF. The full variable domain, with the rest looked up from reference TRBV19 and TRBJ1-2, is DGGITQSPKYLFRKEGQNVTLSCEQNLNHDAMYWYRQDPGQGLRLIYYSQIVNDFQKGDIAEGYSVSREKKESFPLTVTSAQKNPTAFYLCATGQGPYGYTFGSGTRLTVV.

This clone was found once. The chain has TRBV7-9 and TRBJ1-1; the D is unclear. Germline CDR1 reads SEHNR; CDR2 reads FQNEAQ (reference sequence). The V end lost 5 bases, the J end lost 3 bases, and 19 bases lay between the germline ends. The CDR3 is 16 residues long. The CDR3, as DNA: TGTGCCAGCAGCGGAACAATCAGGTACCAGGACACTGAAGCTTTCTTT. As protein: CASSGTIRYQDTEAFF.

The CDR3: CASSQAGSYEQYF. The CDR3 region has the DNA TGCGCCAGCAGCCAAGCAGGTTCCTACGAGCAGTACTTC. V gene TRBV4-1 combines with J gene TRBJ2-7, with D unresolved. CDR3 length equals 13 residues. Germline CDR1 reads MGHRA; CDR2 reads YSYEKL. V lost 1 base to trimming and J lost 1 base, with 5 bases between them.